These 27 T cell receptor beta chains share one sample of origin, sequenced in a study of T cell responses to AZD1222 COVID-19 vaccine. Some clones are missing from TCRdb's copy, which holds only in-frame ones; the method was immunoSEQ multiplex PCR. The repertoire holds 150,000 or so clones, with roughly 92% as singletons. Here the sequenced sample was peripheral blood, taken 28 days after the second AZD1222 dose. These receptors all come from an adult who received the AZD1222 COVID-19 vaccine.

The V gene is TRBV30, the J gene TRBJ2-5, with D hard to call. The V gene lost 1 base and the J gene lost 7 bases, with 4 bases spanning the gap. Germline assignment: CDR1 GTSNPN and CDR2 SVGIG (reference sequence). CDR3 length equals 10 residues. The CDR3 DNA is TGTGCCTGGAGTGGCGGGACCCAGTACTTC. Translating gives CAWSGGTQYF.

This chain connects TRBV3-1 (or the pseudogene TRBV3-2) to TRBJ1-2; D gene uncertain. Germline V lookup: CDR1 LGHDT, CDR2 YNNKEL (reference sequence). The CDR3 contains 14 residues. Trimming took off 1 base at V and 2 bases at J, with 8 bases between the two ends. CDR3 in DNA: TGTGCCAGCAGCCAAGTGACGTCCAACTATGGCTACACCTTC. Protein product: CASSQVTSNYGYTF.

This sequence joins TRBV4-3 and TRBJ1-6; D is ambiguous. Germline V gene data show CDR1 as LGHNA and CDR2 as YSLEER. The CDR3 spans 14 residues. Trimming removed 5 bases from V and 8 bases from J, with 13 bases in between. This CDR3 is CASSASSWDSPLHF. The CDR3 DNA reads as TGCGCCAGCAGCGCTAGCTCATGGGATTCACCCCTCCACTTT.

Points on this clone: The sample contains more than one DNA sequence encoding this CDR3. The chain recombines TRBV7-2 with TRBJ2-7, with 7 bases matching TRBD2. The CDR3 is 13 residues long. Trimming at V came to 4 bases and at J to 1 base, leaving 1 base not matched to a gene. From germline, CDR1 is SGHTA and CDR2 FQGNSA. The CDR3 nucleotides read TGTGCCAGCAGCTCGGGACTATCCTACGAGCAGTACTTC. As protein: CASSSGLSYEQYF.

The gene calls are TRBV5-6 and TRBJ2-2; D is ambiguous. The CDR3 has 15 residues. From germline, CDR1 is SGHDT and CDR2 YYEEEE. V shed 1 base and J shed 3 bases, with 10 bases lying between them. The CDR3 reads CASSLPHFDTGELFF. In DNA form, the CDR3 reads TGTGCCAGCAGCTTGCCACACTTCGACACCGGGGAGCTGTTTTTT. Together with reference TRBV5-6 and TRBJ2-2, the CDR3 gives the full variable domain: DAGVTQSPTHLIKTRGQQVTLRCSPKSGHDTVSWYQQALGQGPQFIFQYYEEEERQRGNFPDRFSGHQFPNYSSELNVNALLLGDSALYLCASSLPHFDTGELFFGEGSRLTVL.

This clone was counted only a few times. This chain connects TRBV12-3 or TRBV12-4 to TRBJ1-1, with D uncertain. The CDR3 length is 13 residues. The V and J ends lost 2 bases and 4 bases respectively, with 8 bases between them. CDR3 amino acids: CASSLSWGTEAFF. The DNA of the CDR3 is TGTGCCAGCAGTTTAAGCTGGGGCACTGAAGCTTTCTTT.

The J gene is TRBJ2-3, the V gene TRBV5-1, with D uncertain. The CDR3 sequence is 14 residues long. Germline V gene lookup returns CDR1 SGHRS and CDR2 YFSETQ. The V end lost 1 base, the J end lost 1 base, and 7 bases lay between the germline ends. The CDR3 sequence: CASSLLEGTDTQYF. The DNA of the CDR3 is TGCGCCAGCAGCTTGCTAGAGGGCACAGATACGCAGTATTTT.

This chain connects TRBV12-3 or TRBV12-4 to TRBJ2-1; TRBD1 agrees at 8 bases. The J segment lost 6 bases and the V segment lost 6 bases, leaving 4 bases of the junction unmatched. The CDR3 has 13 residues. CDR3 in amino acids: CASSLTGANEQFF. The CDR3 DNA reads as TGTGCCAGCAGCTTGACAGGGGCCAATGAGCAGTTCTTC.

The rearrangement links TRBV6-4 to TRBJ2-1; 7 nucleotides align to TRBD2. CDR3 length: 19 residues. Losses at the gene ends were 6 bases for V and 9 bases for J; bases not matched to a gene: 26. Germline CDR1 reads MRHNA; CDR2 reads SNTAGT. The CDR3 region has the DNA TGTGCCAGCAGCCGACACCCCTACCTTGGGACTACAAGCCCCATTGAGCAGTTCTTC. It yields the protein CASSRHPYLGTTSPIEQFF.

The genes are TRBV3-1 (or the pseudogene TRBV3-2) and TRBJ1-5; D possibly corresponds to TRBD1 (6 bases). The CDR3 covers 16 residues. The V gene lost 0 bases and the J gene lost 4 bases, with 13 bases spanning the gap. Looked up from germline, CDR1 is LGHDT and CDR2 is YNNKEL (reference sequence). The CDR3 region has the DNA TGTGCCAGCAGCCAAGATAAAGGGGGGCGAAATCAGCCCCAGCATTTT. Its translation is CASSQDKGGRNQPQHF.

This chain links TRBV14 with TRBJ2-7; D is unresolved. The germline CDR1 and CDR2 sequences are SGHDN and FVKESK. V was shortened by 1 base and J by 0 bases, with 10 bases between the two germline ends. This CDR3 region has 15 residues. Written as DNA, the CDR3 is TGTGCCAGCAGCCAAGTCGGCAGGAGCTCCTACGAGCAGTACTTC. Its protein product is CASSQVGRSSYEQYF.

V usage is TRBV7-2 and J usage is TRBJ2-1, with TRBD1 matching 10 bases. V lost 6 bases, J lost 2 bases, and 10 bases stayed unmatched. This CDR3 spans 17 amino acids. Germline lookup yields CDR1 SGHTA and CDR2 FQGNSA. The CDR3 loop reads CASSSQTGGPPYNEQFF. The CDR3 DNA reads as TGTGCCAGCAGTTCTCAGACAGGGGGCCCCCCCTACAATGAGCAGTTCTTC. Using reference TRBV7-2 and TRBJ2-1 for the parts outside the CDR3, the full variable domain is GAGVSQSPSNKVTEKGKDVELRCDPISGHTALYWYRQSLGQGLEFLIYFQGNSAPDKSGLPSDRFSAERTGGSVSTLTIQRTQQEDSAVYLCASSSQTGGPPYNEQFFGPGTRLTVL.

The gene calls are TRBV3-1 (or the pseudogene TRBV3-2) and TRBJ1-2; no clear D. This CDR3 is 12 amino acids long. V dropped 6 bases and J dropped 6 bases, with 11 bases sitting between them. Germline V gives CDR1 LGHDT, CDR2 YNNKEL (reference sequence). CDR3: CASRLGGHGYTF. CDR3 bases: TGTGCCAGCAGGCTGGGCGGACATGGCTACACCTTC.

This clone came up once. The chain recombines TRBV5-1 with TRBJ2-5, with D tentatively TRBD2 (6 bases). Germline CDR1 and CDR2: SGHRS and YFSETQ. This CDR3 has 14 residues. Between the trimmed V and J ends, which lost 3 bases and 2 bases, there was a span of 11 bases. The DNA of the CDR3 is TGCGCCAGCAGCTCATCCCGGGGGCAAGAGACCCAGTACTTC. It is translated as CASSSSRGQETQYF.

The V and J genes are TRBV7-3 and TRBJ2-1, with 9 bases fitting TRBD1. The CDR3 has 15 amino acids. CDR1 SGHTA and CDR2 FQGTGA come from the germline V gene. The V and J ends lost 2 bases and 7 bases, in that order; junction bases with no gene match: 6. CDR3 in amino acids: CASSLGQGRENEQFF. The CDR3 coding sequence is TGTGCCAGCAGCTTAGGACAGGGGCGAGAAAATGAGCAGTTCTTC. The entire variable domain, with the rest obtained from reference TRBV7-3 and TRBJ2-1, is as follows: GAGVSQTPSNKVTEKGKYVELRCDPISGHTALYWYRQSLGQGPEFLIYFQGTGAADDSGLPNDRFFAVRPEGSVSTLKIQRTERGDSAVYLCASSLGQGRENEQFFGPGTRLTVL.

This clone was observed once. The chain combines TRBV6-5 with TRBJ2-1, with 8 bases that match TRBD1. CDR3 length equals 15 residues. With 2 bases clipped from V and 7 bases from J, the junction kept 7 bases outside the gene matches. Per the germline V gene, CDR1 is MNHEY and CDR2 is SVGAGI. For the CDR3, the DNA is TGTGCCAGCAGTTACGTTCAGGGGGCCGGGAATGAGCAGTTCTTC. This codes for CASSYVQGAGNEQFF.

The CDR3 loop is CASSLPGQGRTYEQYF. CDR3 bases: TGTGCCAGCAGTTTGCCAGGACAGGGTAGGACCTACGAGCAGTACTTC. The V call is TRBV28, the J call TRBJ2-7; TRBD1 aligns across 8 bases. The CDR3 extends over 16 amino acids. The trim removed 3 bases at V and 2 bases at J, leaving 9 bases unmatched. CDR1 is MDHEN, CDR2 SYDVKM, per germline.

This chain's CDR3 is CASSLFMGGGYTF. The CDR3 region has the DNA TGTGCCAGCAGTTTATTCATGGGTGGGGGCTACACCTTC. The chain uses TRBV28 and TRBJ1-2; no firm D call. The V and J ends lost 1 base and 8 bases respectively, with 11 bases between them. The CDR3 has 13 residues. The V gene's germline CDR1 is MDHEN and CDR2 SYDVKM.

V and J are TRBV28 and TRBJ1-4; maybe TRBD1 (6 bases). CDR1 MDHEN and CDR2 SYDVKM come from the germline V gene. V dropped 6 bases and J dropped 8 bases, with 16 bases sitting between them. The CDR3 sequence is 14 residues long. The CDR3 is CASSTQGIHEKLFF. The CDR3 DNA reads TGTGCCAGCAGCACTCAGGGGATTCACGAAAAACTGTTTTTT.

V is TRBV7-9 and J is TRBJ2-4; the D gene is possibly TRBD1 (6 bases). Trimming stripped 0 bases from V and 8 bases from J, with 11 bases between. The CDR3 totals 14 residues. CDR1 SEHNR and CDR2 FQNEAQ come from the germline V gene (reference sequence). The CDR3: CASSLAQGRDIQYF. DNA of the CDR3: TGTGCCAGCAGCTTAGCACAGGGACGGGACATTCAGTACTTC.

This clone was seen more than once but under ten times. The J gene is TRBJ2-7, the V gene TRBV27; maybe TRBD1 (6 bases). The germline gives CDR1 MNHEY, CDR2 SMNVEV (reference sequence). The V gene lost 5 bases and the J gene lost 2 bases, with 13 bases spanning the gap. The length of the CDR3 is 14 residues. CDR3 nucleotide sequence: TGTGCCAGCAGTCCGCGTACAGGGCCCTACGAGCAGTACTTC. Translation: CASSPRTGPYEQYF.

This chain connects TRBV6-1 to TRBJ1-5; TRBD1 is a possible D gene (5 bases). Germline V gene sequence: CDR1 MNHNS, CDR2 SASEGT. The CDR3 length is 18 residues. Trimming stripped 4 bases from V and 0 bases from J, with 19 bases between. CDR3 residues: CASSVREGPVYSNQPQHF. CDR3 DNA sequence: TGTGCCAGCAGTGTCAGGGAAGGGCCCGTGTATAGCAATCAGCCCCAGCATTTT.

The chain uses TRBV6-5 and TRBJ2-3; perhaps D is TRBD1 or TRBD2 (5 bases each). Trimming cost V 0 bases and J 6 bases, with 16 bases left between them. The germline V gene encodes CDR1 MNHEY and CDR2 SVGAGI. The CDR3 has 16 residues. Written as DNA, the CDR3 is TGTGCCAGCAGTTACTCGGAATTCGGGACCGCGGATACGCAGTATTTT. This translates into CASSYSEFGTADTQYF.

The chain couples TRBV5-1 to TRBJ1-6; 7 positions match TRBD1. The CDR3 consists of 15 residues. With 2 bases clipped from V and 9 bases from J, the junction kept 8 bases outside the gene matches. CDR1 SGHRS and CDR2 YFSETQ come from the germline V gene. The CDR3 sequence: CASSFTDRDGSPLHF. The CDR3 DNA reads as TGCGCCAGCAGCTTTACCGACAGGGACGGTTCACCCCTCCACTTT.

The chain carries TRBV5-5 and TRBJ2-3, with 7 bases aligning to TRBD2. Per germline, CDR1 SGHKS and CDR2 YYEKEE (reference sequence). The CDR3 is 14 amino acids. Germline trimming cut 4 bases from V and 2 bases from J; bases unmatched to any gene: 4. Here the CDR3 DNA reads TGTGCCAGCAGCCCCCGGGACTACACAGATACGCAGTATTTT. Translation: CASSPRDYTDTQYF.

The chain carries TRBV14 and TRBJ2-2; no firm D call. Between the trimmed V and J ends, which lost 5 bases and 0 bases, there was a span of 10 bases. CDR3 length: 15 residues. The germline CDR1 and CDR2 sequences are SGHDN and FVKESK. In nucleotides, the CDR3 is TGTGCCAGCAGCTTGAACACTCCGAACACCGGGGAGCTGTTTTTT. Translation: CASSLNTPNTGELFF.

The chain has TRBV7-2 and TRBJ1-5; the match to TRBD1 covers 7 bases. Germline lookup yields CDR1 SGHTA and CDR2 FQGNSA. CDR3 size: 15 residues. Unmatched junction bases numbered 12, after V lost 4 bases and J lost 9 bases. Here the CDR3 DNA reads TGTGCCAGCAGCTCGTACACAGGGGTGAAGGGGCCCCAGCATTTT. It codes for CASSSYTGVKGPQHF. Looking up the rest from reference TRBV7-2 and TRBJ1-5 gives the full variable domain: GAGVSQSPSNKVTEKGKDVELRCDPISGHTALYWYRQSLGQGLEFLIYFQGNSAPDKSGLPSDRFSAERTGGSVSTLTIQRTQQEDSAVYLCASSSYTGVKGPQHFGDGTRLSIL.